This T cell receptor (beta chain) originates from a study of shared clonotypes between healthy human individuals. As to this clone: Its target is not known.

General study results and limits: Relative to their counterparts shared across all four donors, non-shared clonotypes exhibited diminished generation probabilities.

Measured with immunoSEQ multiplex PCR; TCRdb has only the in-frame clones, and not every one. This table holds approximately 1,500,000 clones, 98% found once. CDR1 is PRHDT, CDR2 FYEKMQ, per germline (reference sequence). V was cut by 1 base and J by 4 bases, with 7 bases left in between. This CDR3 region has 13 residues. The chain has TRBV13 and TRBJ2-5; D is unclear. The specimen was naive CD4+ T cells sorted from blood. Indicated subset: CD45RA+ positively selected. This TCR came from a man between 25 and 39 years old in good health. The CDR3 loop reads CASSLAGPETQYF. Written as DNA, the CDR3 is TGTGCCAGCAGCTTAGCAGGCCCAGAGACCCAGTACTTC.